This is a list of T cell receptor beta chains from one sample in a study of PD-1 blockade in mismatch repair-deficient tumors. These receptors' targets are unknown. Generated by immunoSEQ multiplex PCR, the TCRdb table keeps only in-frame clones and is missing some. The table records some 9,100 clones, over 80% of them present only once. The sample was cells cultured in vitro, taken from a patient treated with pembrolizumab. The receptors originated from an adult with mismatch repair-deficient cancer. CDR3s include the opening cysteine and the closing phenylalanine or tryptophan. The D gene is left open where the match is weak. For some rows the clone size is stated as once, few or many, or as a class when expanded; others skip it.

v_call	d_call	j_call	clone_size	cdr3_aa	cdr3_nt
TRBV19	NA	TRBJ1-2	NA	CASSVTVNYGYTF	TGTGCCAGTAGTGTGACGGTCAACTATGGCTACACCTTC
TRBV10-2	TRBD2	TRBJ2-5	NA	CASGNTGAAGVYQETQYF	TGCGCCAGCGGCAATACAGGCGCAGCGGGGGTGTACCAAGAGACCCAGTACTTC
TRBV9	NA	TRBJ1-6	NA	CASSVGTLSPLHF	TGTGCCAGCAGCGTAGGGACCCTTTCACCCCTCCACTTT
TRBV7-9	NA	TRBJ2-7	NA	CASSLVGRVGSYEQYF	TGTGCCAGCAGCTTAGTGGGAAGGGTCGGCAGCTACGAGCAGTACTTC
TRBV29-1	TRBD1	TRBJ2-7	NA	CSVFGQGGREQYF	TGCAGCGTTTTCGGACAGGGGGGCCGGGAGCAGTACTTC
TRBV29-1	TRBD1	TRBJ1-2	NA	CSVDRGLNYGYTF	TGCAGCGTTGACAGGGGGCTGAACTATGGCTACACCTTC
TRBV7-9	NA	TRBJ1-6	NA	CASSVADPLHF	TGTGCCAGCAGCGTAGCGGACCCCCTCCACTTT
TRBV19	TRBD1	TRBJ2-7	NA	CASSKGGYSSYEQYF	TGTGCCAGTAGCAAAGGGGGCTACAGCTCCTACGAGCAGTACTTC
TRBV5-1	NA	TRBJ1-5	NA	CASSLDGGNQPQHF	TGCGCCAGCAGCTTGGACGGAGGCAATCAGCCCCAGCATTTT
TRBV27	NA	TRBJ2-7	NA	CASSLTGFRGEQYF	TGTGCCAGCAGTCTAACAGGGTTCCGAGGCGAGCAGTACTTC
TRBV6-1	TRBD1	TRBJ1-2	NA	CASSADRRGYTF	TGTGCCAGCAGTGCGGACAGGCGGGGCTACACCTTC
TRBV18	TRBD1	TRBJ2-7	NA	CASSPGTASYEQYF	TGTGCCAGCTCACCCGGGACAGCCTCCTACGAGCAGTACTTC
TRBV30	NA	TRBJ1-3	NA	CAWSVGGAGGNTIYF	TGTGCCTGGAGCGTGGGGGGGGCAGGAGGAAACACCATATATTTT
TRBV5-4	TRBD1	TRBJ1-2	NA	CASSTDRGTYGYTF	TGTGCCAGCAGCACGGACAGGGGGACCTATGGCTACACCTTC
TRBV28	NA	TRBJ2-5	NA	CASSLGVGDETQYF	TGTGCCAGCAGTTTAGGTGTGGGAGACGAGACCCAGTACTTC
TRBV4-1	TRBD1	TRBJ1-2	NA	CASSSGQNYGYTF	TGCGCCAGCTCTTCGGGACAGAACTATGGCTACACCTTC
TRBV7-9	TRBD2	TRBJ2-7	NA	CASSLEVAGETYEQYF	TGTGCCAGCAGCTTAGAGGTAGCGGGAGAGACGTACGAGCAGTACTTC
TRBV28	TRBD1	TRBJ2-2	NA	CATQIKTGLTGELFF	TGTGCCACCCAGATTAAGACAGGGCTCACCGGGGAGCTGTTTTTT
TRBV28	NA	TRBJ2-7	NA	CASSDLAGSIGEQYF	TGTGCCAGCAGTGACTTGGCAGGTAGTATAGGCGAGCAGTACTTC
TRBV4-1	NA	TRBJ2-7	few	CASSQDQNYEQYF	TGCGCCAGCAGCCAAGATCAGAATTACGAGCAGTACTTC
TRBV19	TRBD1	TRBJ1-1	NA	CASTWTGQVNTEAFF	TGTGCCAGCACATGGACAGGGCAGGTGAACACTGAAGCTTTCTTT
TRBV9	TRBD2	TRBJ2-1	NA	CASSESVIGTSGVRVF	TGTGCCAGCAGCGAGTCGGTGATTGGGACTAGCGGGGTTCGTGTCTTC
TRBV4-1	NA	TRBJ1-5	NA	CASSHETYSNQPQHF	TGCGCCAGCAGCCATGAGACCTATAGCAATCAGCCCCAGCATTTT
TRBV7-3	NA	TRBJ2-2	NA	CASSLGASVSGELFF	TGTGCCAGCAGCTTAGGGGCTAGCGTGAGCGGGGAGCTGTTTTTT
TRBV10-2	NA	TRBJ2-7	NA	CASSGQTYEQYF	TGCGCCAGCAGCGGACAGACCTACGAGCAGTACTTC
TRBV18	NA	TRBJ1-2	NA	CASSLVEGYTF	TGTGCCAGCTCCCTCGTTGAAGGCTACACCTTC
TRBV19	NA	TRBJ1-5	NA	CASSLSTEDQPQHF	TGTGCCAGTAGTCTTTCGACAGAAGATCAGCCCCAGCATTTT
TRBV6-5	NA	TRBJ1-1	NA	CASSFRQPNTEAFF	TGTGCCAGCAGTTTCCGACAGCCGAACACTGAAGCTTTCTTT
TRBV30	NA	TRBJ1-1	NA	CAWGPNTEAFF	TGTGCCTGGGGACCGAACACTGAAGCTTTCTTT
TRBV10-3	NA	TRBJ1-2	NA	CAISESNLIYGYTF	TGTGCCATCAGTGAGTCGAATCTAATCTATGGCTACACCTTC
TRBV7-9	TRBD2	TRBJ2-1	once	CASTGGTSAGNEQFF	TGTGCCAGCACCGGAGGAACTAGCGCTGGCAATGAGCAGTTCTTC
TRBV5-4	NA	TRBJ1-1	NA	CASSLDREAFF	TGTGCCAGCAGCTTGGACAGGGAAGCTTTCTTT
TRBV6-5	TRBD1	TRBJ1-4	NA	CASGAQGATNEKLFF	TGTGCCAGCGGGGCCCAGGGGGCAACTAATGAAAAACTGTTTTTT
TRBV9	NA	TRBJ2-6	NA	CASSVDRANVLTF	TGTGCCAGCAGCGTAGACCGGGCCAACGTCCTGACTTTC
TRBV6-5	TRBD1	TRBJ2-7	NA	CASSPGQPSSYEQYF	TGTGCCAGCAGCCCGGGACAGCCGAGCTCCTACGAGCAGTACTTC
TRBV27	NA	TRBJ1-2	medium-sized	CASSLLGGAYGYTF	TGTGCCAGCAGTTTATTAGGGGGGGCCTATGGCTACACCTTC
TRBV11-3	NA	TRBJ1-1	NA	CASSPEQMGANTEAFF	TGTGCCAGCAGCCCCGAGCAGATGGGGGCGAACACTGAAGCTTTCTTT
TRBV9	NA	TRBJ2-7	NA	CASSVGHKEYEQYF	TGTGCCAGCAGCGTAGGGCATAAGGAGTACGAGCAGTACTTC